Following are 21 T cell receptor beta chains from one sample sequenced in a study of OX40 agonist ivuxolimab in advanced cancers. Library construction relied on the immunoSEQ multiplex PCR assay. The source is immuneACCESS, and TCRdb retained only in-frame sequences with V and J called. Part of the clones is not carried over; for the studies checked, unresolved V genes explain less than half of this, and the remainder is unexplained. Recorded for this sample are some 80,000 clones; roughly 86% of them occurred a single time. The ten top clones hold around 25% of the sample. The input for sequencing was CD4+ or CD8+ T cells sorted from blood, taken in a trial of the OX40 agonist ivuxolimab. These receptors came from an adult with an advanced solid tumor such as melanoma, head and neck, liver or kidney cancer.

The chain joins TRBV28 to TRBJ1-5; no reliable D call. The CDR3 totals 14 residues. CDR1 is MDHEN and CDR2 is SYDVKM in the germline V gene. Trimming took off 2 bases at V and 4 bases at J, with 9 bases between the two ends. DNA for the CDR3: TGTGCCAGCAGTTTAGGTAGCCGGAATCAGCCCCAGCATTTT. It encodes CASSLGSRNQPQHF.

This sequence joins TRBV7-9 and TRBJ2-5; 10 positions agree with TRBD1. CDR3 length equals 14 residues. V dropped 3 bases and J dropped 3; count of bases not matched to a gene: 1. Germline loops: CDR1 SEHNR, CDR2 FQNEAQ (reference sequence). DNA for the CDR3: TGTGCCAGCAGCTTGGGACAGGGGAAAGAGACCCAGTACTTC. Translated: CASSLGQGKETQYF.

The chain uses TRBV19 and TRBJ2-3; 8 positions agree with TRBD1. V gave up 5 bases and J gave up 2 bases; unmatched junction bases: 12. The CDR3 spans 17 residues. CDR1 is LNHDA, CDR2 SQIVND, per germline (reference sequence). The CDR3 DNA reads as TGTGCCAGTAGTTTCTCCTTACGGACAGGGATCACAGATACGCAGTATTTT. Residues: CASSFSLRTGITDTQYF.

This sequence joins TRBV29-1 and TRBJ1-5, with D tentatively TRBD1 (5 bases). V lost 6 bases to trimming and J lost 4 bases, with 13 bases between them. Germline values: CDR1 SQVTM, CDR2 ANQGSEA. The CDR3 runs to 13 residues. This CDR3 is CSVRERANQPQHF. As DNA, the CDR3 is TGCAGCGTCAGGGAACGGGCGAATCAGCCCCAGCATTTT.

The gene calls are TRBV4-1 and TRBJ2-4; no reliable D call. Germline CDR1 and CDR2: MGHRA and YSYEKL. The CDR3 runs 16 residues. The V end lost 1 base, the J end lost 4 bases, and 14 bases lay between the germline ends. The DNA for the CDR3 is TGCGCCAGCAGCCAAGTTTTTCCGATGGGAAAAAACATTCAGTACTTC. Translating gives CASSQVFPMGKNIQYF.

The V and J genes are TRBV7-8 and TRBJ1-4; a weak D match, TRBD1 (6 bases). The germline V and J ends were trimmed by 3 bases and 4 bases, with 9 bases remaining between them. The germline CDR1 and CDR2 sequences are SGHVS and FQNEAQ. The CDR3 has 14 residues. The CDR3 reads CASSFRTDNEKLFF. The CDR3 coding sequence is TGTGCCAGCAGCTTCAGGACAGATAATGAAAAACTGTTTTTT.

The CDR3 region has the DNA TGTGCCAGCGGCCTTCCGGGGGATACGCAGTATTTT. It specifies CASGLPGDTQYF. V gene TRBV6-5 combines with J gene TRBJ2-3; D may be TRBD2 (5 bases). CDR1 and CDR2 from the germline V gene are MNHEY and SVGAGI. The V end was cut by 8 bases, the J end by 6 bases, with 12 bases between. The CDR3 sequence is 12 residues long.

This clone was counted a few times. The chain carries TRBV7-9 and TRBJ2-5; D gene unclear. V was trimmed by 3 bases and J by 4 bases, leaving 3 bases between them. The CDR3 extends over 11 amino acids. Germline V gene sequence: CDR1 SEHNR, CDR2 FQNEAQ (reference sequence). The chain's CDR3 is CASSLSETQYF. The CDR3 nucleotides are TGTGCCAGCAGCTTGTCAGAGACCCAGTACTTC.

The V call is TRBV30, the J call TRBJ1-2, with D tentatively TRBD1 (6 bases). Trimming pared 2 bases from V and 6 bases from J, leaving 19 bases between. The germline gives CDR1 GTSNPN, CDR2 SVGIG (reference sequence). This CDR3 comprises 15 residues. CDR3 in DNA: TGTGCCTGGAGTTCCTTACGGGACACGGGCCATGGCTACACCTTC. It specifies CAWSSLRDTGHGYTF. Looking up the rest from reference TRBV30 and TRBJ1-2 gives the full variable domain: SQTIHQWPATLVQPVGSPLSLECTVEGTSNPNLYWYRQAAGRGLQLLFYSVGIGQISSEVPQNLSASRPQDRQFILSSKKLLLSDSGFYLCAWSSLRDTGHGYTFGSGTRLTVV.

DNA for the CDR3: TGTGCCAGCAGTCCGAGGAGGGGACAGGGGGGAGACACAGATACGCAGTATTTT. Its translation is CASSPRRGQGGDTDTQYF. The chain combines TRBV7-9 with TRBJ2-3, with TRBD1 matching over 11 bases. J gave up 2 bases and V 6 bases, and 13 bases lay outside the gene matches. The CDR3 has 18 amino acids. Germline-derived CDR1 and CDR2 are SEHNR and FQNEAQ (reference sequence).

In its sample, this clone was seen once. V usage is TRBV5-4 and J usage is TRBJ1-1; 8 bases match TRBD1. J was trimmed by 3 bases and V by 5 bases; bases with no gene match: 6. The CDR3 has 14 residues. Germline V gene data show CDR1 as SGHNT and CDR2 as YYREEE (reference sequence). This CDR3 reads CASRGQGEDTEAFF. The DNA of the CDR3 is TGTGCCAGCAGAGGACAGGGAGAGGACACTGAAGCTTTCTTT.

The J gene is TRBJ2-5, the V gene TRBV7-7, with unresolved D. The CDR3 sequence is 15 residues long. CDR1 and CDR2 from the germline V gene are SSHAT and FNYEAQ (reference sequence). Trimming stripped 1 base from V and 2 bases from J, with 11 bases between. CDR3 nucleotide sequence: TGTGCCAGCAGCTTAGGGACGCGGTTTCAAGAGACCCAGTACTTC. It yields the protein CASSLGTRFQETQYF.

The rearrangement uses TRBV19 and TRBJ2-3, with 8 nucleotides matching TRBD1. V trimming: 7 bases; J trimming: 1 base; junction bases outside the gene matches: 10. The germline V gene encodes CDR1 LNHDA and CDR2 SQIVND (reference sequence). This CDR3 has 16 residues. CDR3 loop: CASTPTGTGGTDTQYF. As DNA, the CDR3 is TGTGCCAGTACCCCAACCGGGACAGGCGGCACAGATACGCAGTATTTT.

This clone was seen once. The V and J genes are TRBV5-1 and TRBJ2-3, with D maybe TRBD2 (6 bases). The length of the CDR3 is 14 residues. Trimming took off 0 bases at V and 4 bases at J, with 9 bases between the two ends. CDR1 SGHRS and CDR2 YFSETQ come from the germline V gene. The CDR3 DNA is TGCGCCAGCAGCTTGGGACTAGAGGCAGATACGCAGTATTTT. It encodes CASSLGLEADTQYF.

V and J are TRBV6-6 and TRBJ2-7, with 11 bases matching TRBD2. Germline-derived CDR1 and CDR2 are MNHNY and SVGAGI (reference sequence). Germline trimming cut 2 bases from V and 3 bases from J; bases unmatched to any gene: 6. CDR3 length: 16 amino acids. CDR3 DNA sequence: TGTGCCAGCAGTTACGAGCTAGCGGGGGGCCTCTACGAGCAGTACTTC. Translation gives CASSYELAGGLYEQYF.

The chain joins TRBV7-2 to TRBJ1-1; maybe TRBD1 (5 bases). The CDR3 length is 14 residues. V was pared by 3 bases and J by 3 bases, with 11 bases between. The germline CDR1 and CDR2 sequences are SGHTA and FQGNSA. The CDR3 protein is CASSFLSGYTEAFF. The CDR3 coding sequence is TGTGCCAGCAGCTTCCTGTCAGGGTACACTGAAGCTTTCTTT.

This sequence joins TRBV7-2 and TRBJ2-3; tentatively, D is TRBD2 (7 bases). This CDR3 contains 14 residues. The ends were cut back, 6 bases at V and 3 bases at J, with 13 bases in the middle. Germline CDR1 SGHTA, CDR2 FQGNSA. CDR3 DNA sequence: TGTGCCAGCAGTCGGGGGGCGTTGACAGATACGCAGTATTTT. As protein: CASSRGALTDTQYF.

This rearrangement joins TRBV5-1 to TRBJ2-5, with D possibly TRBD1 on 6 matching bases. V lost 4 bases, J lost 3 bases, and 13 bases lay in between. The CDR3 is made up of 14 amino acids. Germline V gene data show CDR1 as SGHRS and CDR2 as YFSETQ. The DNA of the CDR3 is TGCGCCAGCAGCCCCTGGGCAGGGGAAGAGACCCAGTACTTC. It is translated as CASSPWAGEETQYF.

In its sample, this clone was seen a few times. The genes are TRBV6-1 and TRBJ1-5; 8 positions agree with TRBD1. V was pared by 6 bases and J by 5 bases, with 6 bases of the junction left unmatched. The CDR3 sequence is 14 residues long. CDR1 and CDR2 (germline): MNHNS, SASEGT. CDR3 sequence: CASRQDRDDQPQHF. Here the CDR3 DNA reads TGTGCCAGCAGGCAGGACAGGGACGATCAGCCCCAGCATTTT.

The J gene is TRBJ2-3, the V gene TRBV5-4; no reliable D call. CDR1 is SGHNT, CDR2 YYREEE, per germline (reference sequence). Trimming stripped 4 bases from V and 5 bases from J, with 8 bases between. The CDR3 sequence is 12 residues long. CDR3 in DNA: TGTGCCAGCAGCCCATGGGAAGATACGCAGTATTTT. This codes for CASSPWEDTQYF.

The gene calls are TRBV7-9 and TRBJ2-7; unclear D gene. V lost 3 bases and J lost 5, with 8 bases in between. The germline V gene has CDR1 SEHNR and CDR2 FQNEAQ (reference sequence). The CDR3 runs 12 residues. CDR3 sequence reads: CASSLRDDEQYF. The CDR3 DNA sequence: TGTGCCAGCAGCTTGCGTGACGACGAGCAGTACTTC.